This paragraph covers one T cell receptor beta chain sequence. Its antigen remains unidentified. Germline CDR1 is MDHEN and CDR2 is SYDVKM. There are 14 residues in the CDR3. V lost 7 bases to trimming and J lost 3 bases, with 13 bases between them. The data were produced by immunoSEQ multiplex PCR, yet TCRdb's version contains in-frame clones alone and is incomplete. Of just under 95,000 clones listed, approximately 91% are singletons. These data originate in a study of T cell responses to AZD1222 COVID-19 vaccine. Across the whole study: Second-dose groups at about 4 or about 12 weeks were pooled.

Study observations and caveats: Donors were mostly white British, more females; clonal diversity possibly underestimated. The study found Spike-specific TCR breadth and depth rose after two AZD1222 doses. The peak T cell response came first, and repertoires were sampled only after it.

The chain carries TRBV28 and TRBJ1-5; no firm D call. Material: peripheral blood, obtained on day 0 of AZD1222 vaccination. The receptor was derived from an adult in good health. In DNA, the CDR3 is TGTGCCAGCACCGGATCTGGACCCAATCAGCCCCAGCATTTT. Encoded protein: CASTGSGPNQPQHF. Looking up the rest from reference TRBV28 and TRBJ1-5 gives the full variable domain: DVKVTQSSRYLVKRTGEKVFLECVQDMDHENMFWYRQDPGLGLRLIYFSYDVKMKEKGDIPEGYSVSREKKERFSLILESASTNQTSMYLCASTGSGPNQPQHFGDGTRLSIL.